This T cell receptor (beta chain) came from a study of T-cell reconstitution after alpha-beta-depleted transplantation in children. The CDR3 contains 16 residues. Trimming pared 2 bases from V and 7 bases from J, leaving 17 bases between. Germline V gene lookup returns CDR1 MNHEY and CDR2 SVGAGI. Preparation of the TCRbeta library involved a method that used unique molecular identifiers. TCRdb analysed the PCR reads with MiXCR anew, one entry per CDR3 protein. The data show about 830,000 distinct CDR3 sequences, with approximately 15% seen just once and about 5% held by the top ten. Ten or more counts support this clonotype.

The sequence came from a male patient under 18 who had a stem cell transplant for acute lymphoblastic leukemia, so the T cells may come from the graft donor. The sample was PBMCs, mostly from graft donor cells, taken 360 days after TCRalphabeta/CD19-depleted stem cell transplant. The chain employs TRBV6-5 and TRBJ2-2; possibly TRBD2 for D (6 bases). CDR3 amino acids: CASSYDGGALGGELFF. The CDR3 DNA sequence: TGTGCCAGCAGTTACGATGGAGGGGCACTGGGCGGGGAGCTGTTTTTT.